This TCR beta chain came from a study of graft-versus-host responses after intestinal transplantation. Study as a whole: The recipients all started with anti-thymocyte globulin induction and then took tacrolimus and steroids for 2 to 4 years.

Profiling relied on immunoSEQ multiplex PCR, and the TCRdb table lists in-frame clones only, not all of them. The data hold more than 65,000 clones, with approximately 90% observed a single time. In its sample, this clone was seen a few times. Its specificity is unknown. Additional DNA sequences in this sample encode the identical CDR3. The study, taken as a whole, reports: Early HvG declines after transplant were associated with peak circulating GvH clone levels. When patients had graft-donor T cell macrochimerism, their allografts held high graft-versus-host to host-versus-graft clonal ratios.

This sample comprised unstimulated CD8+ T cells sorted from spleen or lymph node cells, obtained before transplant. The sequence derives from a human donor who was the organ donor for an intestinal transplant.

DNA of the CDR3: TGTGCCAGCAGCGCCTCCCCGGGGATGAATTACGAGCAGTACTTC. It translates to CASSASPGMNYEQYF. The V and J genes are TRBV9 and TRBJ2-7; weak D call: TRBD2 (5 bases). V dropped 3 bases and J dropped 4 bases, with 17 bases sitting between them. CDR1 SGDLS and CDR2 YYNGEE come from the germline V gene. The CDR3 covers 15 residues.